The present TCR beta chain was sequenced within a study of cytomegalovirus exposure and HLA in healthy donors. The donors (healthy individuals) were bone marrow donors. Donors counted as nominally healthy when sampled, yet unrecorded immune exposures were likely. The CDR3 is 16 amino acids. Germline values: CDR1 SGHTA, CDR2 FQGNSA. V lost 0 bases and J lost 13; bases outside the gene matches: 11. The primer mix had 60 Vbeta and 13 Jbeta primers. Data came from immunoSEQ multiplex PCR; TCRdb stores just in-frame clones and leaves some out. The data contain approximately 240,000 clones, around 88% of them singletons.

J is TRBJ2-4 and V is TRBV7-2; 11 bases agree with TRBD2. The sequencing input was PBMCs. The sequence was obtained from a young woman in good health and CMV-seronegative. The CDR3 DNA follows: TGTGCCAGCAGCTTAGCACTAGCGGGGGCCCAGGTTACACAGTACTTC. It translates to CASSLALAGAQVTQYF. The full variable domain, completed using reference TRBV7-2 and TRBJ2-4, is GAGVSQSPSNKVTEKGKDVELRCDPISGHTALYWYRQSLGQGLEFLIYFQGNSAPDKSGLPSDRFSAERTGGSVSTLTIQRTQQEDSAVYLCASSLALAGAQVTQYFGAGTRLSVL.